One sample yielded the 26 T cell receptor beta chains listed below, sequenced in a study of tissue T cells after allogeneic stem cell transplantation. Assay: immunoSEQ multiplex PCR; the TCRdb copy retains only in-frame clones and omits some. The top ten clones hold roughly 0.41% of a sample with about 21,000 clones, 69% of them seen once. The sample was blood. The receptors were sampled from a female BALB/c mouse in good health. This strain has MHC haplotype H2-d.

A note on this clone: Gene names are mouse gene names. The CDR3 end falls 1 residue outside the read, so it is completed with the germline J gene. The rearrangement links TRBV31 to TRBJ2-2; 9 bases line up with TRBD1. The CDR3 is made up of 17 amino acids. Trimming at V came to 1 base and at J to 1 base, leaving 7 bases not matched to a gene. The germline V gene has CDR1 GKSSPN and CDR2 SITVG. CDR3 bases read: TGTGCCTGGAGTCCCCTTGGGACAGGGTTAAACACCGGGCAGCTCTAC. Translating it yields CAWSPLGTGLNTGQLY. In full, the CDR3 is CAWSPLGTGLNTGQLYF.

Comments on this clone: Germline and genes here are mouse. The observed sequence ends 1 residue before the CDR3 terminus, with the missing tail filled in from the germline J gene. The chain links TRBV13-2 to TRBJ2-7, with 8 bases fitting TRBD2. The germline CDR1 and CDR2 sequences are NNHNN and SYGAGS (reference sequence). This CDR3 has 14 amino acids. V lost 2 bases to trimming and J lost 4 bases; unmatched junction nucleotides: 5. Incomplete CDR3 DNA: TGTGCCAGCGGTGAAGGGGGGGGCCCTTATGAACAGTAC. Protein sequence: CASGEGGGPYEQY. The whole CDR3 region reads CASGEGGGPYEQYF.

Regarding this clone: Mouse names are used for the genes. Coverage ceases 1 residue before the CDR3 finishes, and the germline J gene fills in the end. The chain links TRBV13-2 to TRBJ2-7; TRBD2 agrees at 9 bases. J lost 3 bases, V lost 4 bases, and 5 bases had no gene match. This CDR3 has 14 amino acids. Germline lookup yields CDR1 NNHNN and CDR2 SYGAGS (reference sequence). The CDR3 spells CASGIRDWDYEQYF. The sequenced part of the CDR3 DNA is TGTGCCAGCGGTATCCGGGACTGGGACTATGAACAGTAC.

This clone was counted between two and nine times. The listed genes are named as in mouse. The missing CDR3 end, 1 residue past where the read stops, is filled in from the germline J gene. V and J are TRBV20 and TRBJ2-7, with a tentative D call TRBD2 (7 bases). The CDR3 is 12 residues long. CDR1 is GFQATS and CDR2 is STVNSAI in the germline V gene. V lost 3 bases to trimming and J lost 7 bases, with 13 bases between them. CDR3 DNA, as far as it was read: TGTGGTGCTAGAGGGGGGCGAGGAGAACAGTAC. It yields the protein CGARGGRGEQY. The entire CDR3 protein is CGARGGRGEQYF.

Concerning this clone itself: The gene names given are mouse names. The read gets to within 1 residue of the CDR3 end, and the germline J gene fills in the rest. The chain couples TRBV13-2 to TRBJ1-3, with 12 bases lining up with TRBD1. CDR3 size: 16 residues. J lost 0 bases, V lost 3 bases, and 1 base had no gene match. Germline V gene data show CDR1 as NNHNN and CDR2 as SYGAGS (reference sequence). The sequenced CDR3 bases are TGTGCCAGCGGTGGGGACAGGGGGCTTTCTGGAAATACGCTCTAT. Translation gives CASGGDRGLSGNTLY. The CDR3 in full is CASGGDRGLSGNTLYF.

The sample holds one count of this clone. The gene names here belong to mouse. Read coverage stops 1 residue before the CDR3 terminus; the germline J gene supplies the remainder. This chain connects TRBV2 to TRBJ2-3; TRBD2 aligns across 7 bases. CDR3 length equals 14 residues. Unmatched junction bases numbered 0, after V lost 3 bases and J lost 0 bases. Per germline, CDR1 LGHNA and CDR2 YSYQKL. The CDR3 here is CASSHWGSAETLYF. Incomplete CDR3 DNA: TGTGCCAGCAGCCACTGGGGGAGTGCAGAAACGCTGTAT.

As to this clone: Gene labels here are mouse ones. The CDR3 end lies 1 residue beyond the end of the read and is filled in from the germline J gene. The chain combines TRBV3 with TRBJ1-1; 7 bases fit TRBD1. There are 13 residues in the CDR3. V shed 5 bases, J shed 3 bases, and the junction held 3 bases outside the gene matches. CDR1 is SNHLY and CDR2 is FYNGKV in the germline V gene (reference sequence). CDR3 sequence reads: CASSPTGDTEVFF. The covered CDR3 bases are TGTGCCAGCAGCCCTACAGGGGACACAGAAGTCTTC.

Points on this clone: Gene names and germline match the mouse. The CDR3 end lies 1 residue beyond the end of the read and is filled in from the germline J gene. The chain carries TRBV13-1 and TRBJ2-3; no firm D call. This CDR3 has 12 residues. The ends were cut back, 2 bases at V and 5 bases at J, with 6 bases in the middle. Germline V CDR1 and CDR2: NSHNY, SYGAGN. The CDR3 bases that were read are TGTGCCAGCAGTGACCGGGGAGAAACGCTGTAT. Protein product: CASSDRGETLY. The CDR3, in full, reads CASSDRGETLYF.

About this clone itself: Mouse gene names and germline throughout. The read ends 1 residue shy of where the CDR3 ends; the end is completed using the germline J gene. The chain recombines TRBV13-2 with TRBJ2-3; TRBD2 aligns across 11 bases. V was clipped by 5 bases and J by 2 bases; unmatched bases: 4. The V gene's germline CDR1 is NNHNN and CDR2 SYGAGS (reference sequence). The CDR3 contains 15 residues. The CDR3 is CASGLGGRVAETLYF. CDR3 DNA, as far as it was read: TGTGCCAGCGGACTGGGGGGGCGCGTTGCAGAAACGCTGTAT.

In regard to this clone: Each gene name is a mouse one. The read ends 1 residue early relative to the CDR3; the germline J gene fills the gap. The genes are TRBV5 and TRBJ2-3, with D possibly TRBD1 on 6 matching bases. V gave up 0 bases and J gave up 0 bases, with 10 bases separating them. The CDR3 spans 16 residues. Per germline, CDR1 LGHNA and CDR2 YNLKQL (reference sequence). The CDR3 is CASSQDGTSSAETLYF. The CDR3 DNA, read in part, is TGTGCCAGCAGCCAAGATGGGACATCTAGTGCAGAAACGCTGTAT.

Worth noting for this clone: Gene labels here are mouse ones. Coverage ceases 1 residue before the CDR3 finishes, and the germline J gene fills in the end. The chain uses TRBV19 and TRBJ2-1; 8 positions match TRBD1. Germline trimming cut 6 bases from V and 3 bases from J; bases unmatched to any gene: 2. CDR3 length equals 13 residues. The germline CDR1 and CDR2 sequences are FNHDT and SITEND (reference sequence). The covered CDR3 bases are TGTGCCAGCAAGGACAGGGTCTATGCTGAGCAGTTC. This gives the protein CASKDRVYAEQF. From start to end, the CDR3 is CASKDRVYAEQFF.

As for this clone: Here the gene names and germline are mouse. The read comes to an end 1 residue before the CDR3 does, leaving the germline J gene to fill in the end. The V call is TRBV2, the J call TRBJ2-5; 9 positions match TRBD1. Trimming at V came to 1 base and at J to 1 base, leaving 0 bases not matched to a gene. The CDR3 covers 15 residues. The germline V gene encodes CDR1 LGHNA and CDR2 YSYQKL. The covered CDR3 bases are TGTGCCAGCAGCCAAGGGGACAGGGACCAAGACACCCAGTAC. Amino acid sequence: CASSQGDRDQDTQY. The whole CDR3 protein reads CASSQGDRDQDTQYF.

Concerning this clone itself: Gene names are mouse gene names. The read ends 1 residue early relative to the CDR3; the germline J gene fills the gap. J is TRBJ2-5 and V is TRBV30; unclear D gene. CDR1 SQVVS and CDR2 ANEGSEA come from the germline V gene. The CDR3 covers 13 residues. The V gene lost 0 bases and the J gene lost 0 bases, with 4 bases spanning the gap. Partial CDR3 DNA: TGTAGTTCTAGAGAGGTTAACCAAGACACCCAGTAC. It yields the protein CSSREVNQDTQY. The whole CDR3 protein is CSSREVNQDTQYF.

Remarks on this clone: Germline and genes: mouse. Coverage ceases 1 residue before the CDR3 finishes, and the germline J gene fills in the end. The chain is built from TRBV31 and TRBJ1-4, with TRBD1 as a possible D gene (6 bases). V dropped 0 bases and J dropped 0 bases, with 8 bases sitting between them. Germline V gene sequence: CDR1 GKSSPN, CDR2 SITVG. The CDR3 consists of 15 residues. CDR3 amino acids: CAWSLGTISNERLFF. The covered CDR3 bases are TGTGCCTGGAGTCTCGGGACAATTTCCAACGAAAGATTATTT.

About this clone itself: Gene names follow the mouse nomenclature. The read falls 1 residue short of the CDR3 end, and the missing part is taken from the germline J gene. The V and J genes are TRBV1 and TRBJ1-5, with unresolved D. Per germline, CDR1 NSQYPW and CDR2 LRSPGD (reference sequence). The CDR3 runs to 14 residues. Trimming took off 3 bases at V and 0 bases at J, with 6 bases between the two ends. CDR3: CTCSAWYNNQAPLF. Incomplete CDR3 DNA: TGCACCTGCAGTGCTTGGTATAACAACCAGGCTCCGCTT.

Points on this clone: Germline and genes: mouse. The read ends 1 residue shy of where the CDR3 ends; the end is completed using the germline J gene. V usage is TRBV31 and J usage is TRBJ1-4; D unclear. CDR3 length equals 15 residues. Trimming stripped 0 bases from V and 0 bases from J, with 8 bases between. Germline CDR1 reads GKSSPN; CDR2 reads SITVG. Incomplete CDR3 DNA: TGTGCCTGGAGTCTAAACGCACTTTCCAACGAAAGATTATTT. Amino acids: CAWSLNALSNERLF. The full CDR3 reads CAWSLNALSNERLFF.

As regards this clone: Gene and germline names: mouse. The read terminates 1 residue before the CDR3 end, so the remaining end is supplied by the germline J gene. This chain uses TRBV4 with TRBJ2-3; 10 nucleotides agree with TRBD2. The V gene end was trimmed by 7 bases and the J gene end by 3 bases; junction bases not matched to a gene: 4. The V gene's germline CDR1 is LGHDT and CDR2 YNNKQL (reference sequence). This CDR3 has 14 amino acids. The part of the CDR3 DNA that was read is TGTGCCAGCACCCAGACTGGGGGGGCAGAAACGCTGTAT. Translation: CASTQTGGAETLY. The CDR3 in full is CASTQTGGAETLYF.

Notes on this clone: Gene names and germline refer to mouse. Read data end 1 residue before the CDR3 end; the end is taken from the germline J gene. The sample contains more than one DNA sequence encoding this CDR3. The chain joins TRBV19 to TRBJ1-4, with D unclear. The ends were cut back, 2 bases at V and 0 bases at J, with 5 bases in the middle. The length of the CDR3 is 14 residues. Germline CDR1 is FNHDT and CDR2 is SITEND (reference sequence). The CDR3 reads CASSMGISNERLFF. The sequenced part of the CDR3 DNA is TGTGCCAGCAGTATGGGGATTTCCAACGAAAGATTATTT.

Concerning this clone itself: Mouse gene names apply. The DNA ends 1 residue before the CDR3 does, and the rest of the CDR3 is filled in from the germline J gene. The V call is TRBV19, the J call TRBJ1-6; tentatively, D is TRBD1 (5 bases). TRBJ1-6 has ORF status, its function being uncertain. The CDR3 has 13 residues. Germline V CDR1 and CDR2: FNHDT, SITEND (reference sequence). V gave up 6 bases and J gave up 7 bases, with 11 bases separating them. CDR3 sequence: CASKGRGNSPLYF. The sequenced part of the CDR3 DNA is TGTGCCAGCAAGGGACGAGGGAATTCGCCCCTCTAC.

Details on this clone: The junction departs from germline at one end; a sequencing error may be responsible. Gene names are the mouse ones. This CDR3 reads CTSSHRGRSGYTF. The DNA read from the CDR3 is TGTACCAGCAGCCACAGGGGGCGATCCGGCTACACC. The chain couples TRBV4 to TRBJ1-2; 9 bases fit TRBD1. The DNA ends 1 residue before the CDR3 does, and the rest of the CDR3 is filled in from the germline J gene. CDR1 LGHDT and CDR2 YNNKQL come from the germline V gene (reference sequence). This CDR3 has 13 amino acids.

Details on this clone: Genes here carry mouse names. Read sequence stops 1 residue before the CDR3 end, and the germline J gene provides the missing end. This chain connects TRBV5 to TRBJ2-4, with 9 bases matching TRBD2. This CDR3 region has 17 residues. The trim removed 6 bases at V and 3 bases at J, leaving 13 bases unmatched. Germline CDR1 is LGHNA and CDR2 is YNLKQL (reference sequence). The CDR3 protein is CASSPLDWGRGQNTLYF. Partial CDR3 DNA: TGTGCCAGCAGTCCCCTTGACTGGGGGCGAGGGCAAAACACCTTGTAC.

A few counts support this clone. Gene names and germline refer to mouse. The read ends 1 residue shy of where the CDR3 ends; the end is completed using the germline J gene. The V and J genes are TRBV31 and TRBJ2-3, with 12 bases matching TRBD2. After removal of 3 bases from V and 1 base from J, the junction contained 2 bases not matched to a gene. From germline, CDR1 is GKSSPN and CDR2 SITVG. The CDR3 has 15 amino acids. Partial CDR3 DNA: TGTGCCTGGAGGGACTGGGGGGGTGGTGCAGAAACGCTGTAT. Amino acid sequence: CAWRDWGGGAETLY. The full-length CDR3 reads as CAWRDWGGGAETLYF.

Notes on this clone: Mouse germline and gene names are used. The read falls 1 residue short of the CDR3 end, and the missing part is taken from the germline J gene. The chain recombines TRBV29 with TRBJ1-5; possible D gene TRBD1, 5 bases. Trimming removed 2 bases at V and 1 base at J, with 12 bases between. Looked up from germline, CDR1 is MSHET and CDR2 is SYDVDS. The CDR3 contains 16 residues. CDR3 region: CASSLRQGGNNQAPLF. The DNA read from the CDR3 is TGTGCTAGCAGTTTAAGGCAGGGTGGGAACAACCAGGCTCCGCTT.

With regard to this clone: Gene names refer to mouse genes. The read terminates 1 residue ahead of where the CDR3 ends, so the germline J gene completes it. J is TRBJ2-5 and V is TRBV3, with 8 bases that match TRBD1. CDR1 is SNHLY, CDR2 FYNGKV, per germline (reference sequence). The length of the CDR3 is 13 residues. J lost 4 bases, V lost 3 bases, and 0 bases had no gene match. The CDR3 is CASSLDREDTQYF. The part of the CDR3 DNA that was read is TGTGCCAGCAGCTTGGACAGGGAAGACACCCAGTAC.

Concerning this clone itself: The gene names given are mouse names. The CDR3 end is not reached by the read, which stops 1 residue before it; the germline J gene fills it in. Distinct nucleotide sequences in the sample also encode this CDR3. The V and J genes are TRBV1 and TRBJ1-2; tentatively, D is TRBD1 (5 bases). The CDR3 runs to 14 residues. Germline assignment: CDR1 NSQYPW and CDR2 LRSPGD (reference sequence). Deletions cut 2 bases from V and 0 bases from J, with 7 bases between. Partial CDR3 DNA: TGCACCTGCAGTGCACGGGGGGCAAACTCCGACTACACC. It yields the protein CTCSARGANSDYT. The CDR3 in full is CTCSARGANSDYTF.

Worth noting for this clone: Mouse germline and gene names are used. The sequenced fragment ends 1 residue before the CDR3 boundary, so the rest is inferred from the germline J gene. The rearrangement uses TRBV20 and TRBJ2-7, with 10 bases lining up with TRBD2. V trimming: 6 bases; J trimming: 5 bases; junction bases outside the gene matches: 4. The CDR3 consists of 12 residues. In germline, CDR1 is GFQATS, CDR2 STVNSAI. The CDR3 DNA, read in part, is TGTGGTGCCCTCTGGGGGGGCGATGAACAGTAC. Protein: CGALWGGDEQY. The whole CDR3 sequence is CGALWGGDEQYF.